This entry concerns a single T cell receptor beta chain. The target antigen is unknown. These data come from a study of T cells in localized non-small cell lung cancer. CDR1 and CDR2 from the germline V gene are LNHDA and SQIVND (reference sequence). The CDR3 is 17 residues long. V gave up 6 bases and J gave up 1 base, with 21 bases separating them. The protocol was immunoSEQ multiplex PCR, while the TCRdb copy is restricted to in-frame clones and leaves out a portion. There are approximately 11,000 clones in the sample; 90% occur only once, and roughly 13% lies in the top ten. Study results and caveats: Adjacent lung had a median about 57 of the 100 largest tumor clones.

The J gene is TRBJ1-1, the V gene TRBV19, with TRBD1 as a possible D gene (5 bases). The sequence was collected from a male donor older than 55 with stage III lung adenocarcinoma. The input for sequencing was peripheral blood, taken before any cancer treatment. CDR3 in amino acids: CASSQRRGGSANTEAFF. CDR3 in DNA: TGTGCCAGTAGCCAGAGGAGGGGAGGGTCCGCGAACACTGAAGCTTTCTTT.